This TCR beta chain was retrieved from a study of OX40 agonist ivuxolimab in advanced cancers. About the investigation overall: Ivuxolimab was a fully human IgG2 agonistic monoclonal antibody targeting the costimulatory receptor OX40 (CD134). Peripheral TCRbeta sequencing aimed to test whether ivuxolimab altered TCR sequence diversity and caused clonal T-cell expansion. The paper reports the monotherapy dose-escalation portion (N of about 50 patients) of the phase I ivuxolimab trial. Prior anti-PD-1, anti-PD-L1 or anti-CTLA-4 therapy was permitted, and checkpoint inhibitors had been received by 30% to 40% of dose-escalation patients. In the dose-escalation cohort, about four fifths of patients were male, and the mean age was roughly 56 years with a range of about 20 to 79. Among the 52 dose-escalation patients, around 19 had hepatocellular carcinoma, some 15 melanoma, 9 renal cell carcinoma and 9 head and neck cancer. Partial responses occurred in three dose-escalation patients: two with cutaneous melanoma and one with hepatocellular carcinoma. Intravenous ivuxolimab was administered to patients every 2 weeks at six dose levels: 0.01, 0.1, 0.3, 1.5, 3 and 10 mg/kg. What the research found in general, with its limitations: The antigen specificity of the clonally expanded peripheral T cells was not determined. At doses of 0.1 to 3.0 mg/kg, clonal expansion of both CD4+ and CD8+ T cells in blood was seen between baseline and week 6. Low levels of normalized T-cell clonal expansion were also seen in some nonresponding patients. After ivuxolimab, CD8+ T cells had more expanded clones than CD4+ T cells on average. Partial responders in the 0.1-3.0 mg/kg groups had among the lowest normalized peripheral clonal expansion, especially among CD8+ T cells.

Patients with a history of autoimmune disease or receiving systemic immunosuppression were excluded from the trial. Peripheral blood for TCR sequencing was collected from all dose cohorts at baseline, on cycle 4 day 1, and on cycle 7 day 1. The samples were drawn from a first-in-human, open-label, multicenter phase I dose-escalation trial of ivuxolimab. The trial enrolled adults with locally advanced or metastatic head and neck squamous cell, hepatocellular, melanoma or renal cell carcinoma. Before TCR sequencing, CD4+ T cells and CD8+ T cells from peripheral blood were sorted into separate populations. This clone was detected only a few times. Its recognized antigen is unknown. Base qualities are not recorded, but no much larger clone differs from it by a single base. For sequencing of the TCRbeta CDR3 region, genomic DNA was extracted from the sorted cells. The immunoSEQ Assay was used to sequence the TCRbeta CDR3 regions. The immuneACCESS repertoire file appears here via TCRdb, limited to in-frame rearrangements. These files lack a portion of the clones; in checked studies, under half of the deficit traces to unresolved V genes, and the cause of the others is not known. The sample has under 85,000 clones on record, more than 85% of them singletons. The ten largest clones capture approximately 0.7% of the sample.

V drops 0 bases and J drops 5 bases, leaving 11 bases in between. In the germline V gene, CDR1 corresponds to MNHEY and CDR2 to SVGAGI. The CDR3 holds 15 amino acids from the cysteine to the phenylalanine. The DNA shown is the 45-base CDR3, in frame from base 1. The V and J genes are TRBV6-5 and TRBJ1-3; the D gene is perhaps TRBD1, from 5 matching bases. The sequence came from an adult with an advanced solid tumor such as melanoma, head and neck, liver or kidney cancer. This specimen was CD4+ or CD8+ T cells sorted from blood, taken in a trial of the OX40 agonist ivuxolimab. This receptor carries the CDR3 CASSYSRDSRNTIYF. DNA sequence: TGTGCCAGCAGTTACTCGCGGGACTCAAGAAACACCATATATTTT.